This is a list of T cell receptor beta chains from one sample in a study of blood T cell repertoires in COVID-19. TCRdb keeps only in-frame clones here, not all; method: immunoSEQ multiplex PCR. The sample lists roughly 160,000 clones, approximately 86% occurring once. The sample comprised peripheral blood. These receptors were obtained from a man aged 60 to 75 with acute or convalescent COVID-19. Each CDR3 is given with its conserved first and last residue. Each record gives: V gene, J gene, CDR3 protein.

TRBV6-2/TRBV6-3	TRBJ2-7	CASSSGNSYEQYF
TRBV29-1	TRBJ2-5	CSVEEGRIVYF
TRBV7-3	TRBJ2-2	CASSLLAVANTGELFF
TRBV6-5	TRBJ1-2	CASSYQGGGDYGYTF
TRBV1	TRBJ2-1	CTSSQSTPTSGDNNEQFF
TRBV28	TRBJ2-2	CASSLTSGRPGELFF
TRBV5-1	TRBJ2-3	CASSPQDSRTDTQYF
TRBV5-1	TRBJ1-3	CASSTQGADGNTIYF
TRBV28	TRBJ1-6	CASSFLPGWFNSPLHF
TRBV6-5	TRBJ2-6	CASSLRGSGANVLTF
TRBV5-1	TRBJ1-2	CASSPDGTGSYGYTF
TRBV4-2	TRBJ1-3	CASSQDKGGGNTIYF
TRBV12-3/TRBV12-4	TRBJ2-1	CASSPGGGNEQFF
TRBV5-1	TRBJ1-6	CASSARGQVNSPLHF
TRBV21-1	TRBJ1-4	CASSKSTRGLRATNEKLFF